This record covers a single TCR beta chain. No antigen is known for it. The PCR used 60 Vbeta and 13 Jbeta primers. Sequencing was performed with immunoSEQ multiplex PCR; in TCRdb, only in-frame clones are kept and a portion is missing. This table holds approximately 160,000 clones, 75% to 80% found once. V gave up 3 bases and J gave up 7 bases; unmatched junction bases: 4. This CDR3 contains 15 residues. Germline lookup yields CDR1 SGHRS and CDR2 YFSETQ. This specimen belongs to a study of cytomegalovirus exposure and HLA in healthy donors. Findings and limits, study-wide: What TCR beta sequences reportedly achieved was accurate prediction of HLA-A and HLA-B alleles in most subjects. TCR beta chains numbering more than 150 were designated cytomegalovirus-associated.

This rearrangement joins TRBV5-1 to TRBJ2-1, with 13 bases matching TRBD2. The sample comprised PBMCs. The receptor was derived from a woman between 40 and 50 years old in good health and CMV-seropositive. The CDR3 DNA sequence: TGCGCCAGCAGCTGGACTAGCGGGAGCCAGAATGAGCAGTTCTTC. This gives the protein CASSWTSGSQNEQFF.